This T cell receptor (beta chain) was retrieved from a study of blood T cell repertoires in COVID-19. On the study more broadly: From T cells, B-cell-depleted T cells, or PBMCs came the material, which was cDNA or gDNA.

The repertoire was sequenced with immunoSEQ multiplex PCR; TCRdb's copy has only in-frame clones and lacks some. The sample carries about 320,000 clones, 85% recorded once. Residents of around 24 US areas, aged roughly 18 to 89 years, made up the participants. Cohorts were determined from participant-reported clinical history. In germline, CDR1 is SGHDT, CDR2 YYEEEE. This CDR3 region has 14 residues. V shed 4 bases and J 6 bases; nucleotides not matched to a gene: 4. The genes are TRBV5-6 and TRBJ1-5; 10 nucleotides match TRBD1. Sequencing input: PBMCs or T cells enriched from blood (not recorded which). The TCR comes from a woman in her twenties or thirties who had been exposed to COVID-19. The CDR3 DNA reads as TGTGCCAGCAGCCTGGACAGGGGGGGTCAGCCCCAGCATTTT. This codes for CASSLDRGGQPQHF.